This T cell receptor beta chain was captured in a study of cytomegalovirus exposure and HLA in healthy donors. Study outcomes and limitations: Per published accounts, TCR beta sequences correctly predicted the HLA-A and HLA-B alleles of most subjects. Some V segments, TRBV6-2 and TRBV6-3 among them, were indistinguishable and were therefore excluded. In an earlier analysis, about 90% or about 30%: the productive usage of most TCR beta V segments.

Per germline, CDR1 LGHNA and CDR2 YNFKEQ. CDR3 length: 17 residues. The ends lost 2 bases at V and 5 bases at J; junction bases unmatched: 12. With 60 Vbeta and 13 Jbeta primers, the PCR was carried out. Libraries were prepared by immunoSEQ multiplex PCR; TCRdb keeps only in-frame clonotypes and omits some of them. The sample lists about 200,000 clones, approximately 78% occurring once. Donors likely had unrecorded immune exposures despite being nominally healthy when sampled. A note on this clone: Its target is unknown.

The receptor's source is a middle-aged woman in good health and CMV-seronegative. Sequencing used PBMCs. The chain uses TRBV4-2 and TRBJ1-1; 9 nucleotides align to TRBD1. CDR3 sequence reads: CASSQITGGTPATEAFF. The CDR3 DNA follows: TGTGCCAGCAGCCAAATTACAGGGGGCACTCCGGCTACTGAAGCTTTCTTT.